This T cell receptor (beta chain) is from a study of blood T cell repertoires in COVID-19. Across the study: Collection of acute and convalescent COVID-19 samples took place in the United States, Italy and Spain.

Original processing methods: Amplified reference gene primers provided the basis for estimating nucleated cell counts. Using immunoSEQ multiplex PCR, the repertoire was profiled, and TCRdb retains in-frame clones only, with some absent. The V and J calls and the clone size are those of that table, but D and trimming were determined from the DNA. Altogether some 120,000 clones are present, roughly nine tenths being singletons, with the ten largest covering 1.5% to 2%. This sequence was found in a human donor with active COVID-19. The donor label of this sample is uncertain. The sample comprised peripheral blood.

Here the CDR3 reads CASSGLRASNEKLFF. The CDR3 DNA follows: TGTGCCAGCAGCGGACTCAGAGCTTCTAATGAAAAACTGTTTTTT. V usage is TRBV9 and J usage is TRBJ1-4; D not certain. The CDR3 extends over 15 amino acids. V was clipped by 3 bases and J by 3 bases, with 12 bases between them. CDR1 and CDR2 from the germline V gene are SGDLS and YYNGEE.